These T cell receptor beta chains were read from a single sample in a study of blood T cell repertoires in COVID-19. Here immunoSEQ multiplex PCR was the method, and the copy in TCRdb shows in-frame clones only, minus some. This sample has 250,000 to 400,000 clones, with around 90% found just once. Input material: peripheral blood. Receptors originate from a woman in her twenties or thirties with COVID-19, enrolled during active disease. Both conserved end residues are part of each CDR3. D genes are given only for firm matches. Expanded clones get a size class; other rows say once, few or many, or leave the size out.

TRBJ2-7	TRBV24-1	NA	TRBD2	CATSDTSGRPYEQYF	TGTGCCACCAGTGATACTAGCGGGAGGCCCTACGAGCAGTACTTC
TRBJ1-1	TRBV7-6	NA	NA	CASSLAPGTPEAFF	TGTGCCAGCAGCTTAGCGCCTGGGACTCCTGAAGCTTTCTTT
TRBJ1-2	TRBV18	NA	TRBD1	CASSPSDRDGYTF	TGTGCCAGCTCACCATCGGACAGGGATGGCTACACCTTC
TRBJ2-7	TRBV9	NA	TRBD2	CASSVIAGPSYEQYF	TGTGCCAGCAGCGTAATAGCGGGACCGAGTTACGAGCAGTACTTC
TRBJ2-7	TRBV6-5	NA	NA	CASSYSRLPSYEQYF	TGTGCCAGCAGTTACTCCAGACTCCCCTCCTACGAGCAGTACTTC
TRBJ2-7	TRBV2	NA	TRBD2	CASSALTSSYEQYF	TGTGCCAGCAGTGCCTTGACTAGCAGCTACGAGCAGTACTTC
TRBJ2-7	TRBV5-4	NA	NA	CASSSHGGSLRGQYF	TGTGCCAGCAGCTCTCACGGGGGATCTCTACGAGGGCAGTACTTC
TRBJ1-1	TRBV12-5	NA	NA	CASGLSPGTTTEAFF	TGTGCTAGTGGTCTGAGTCCTGGGACAACAACTGAAGCTTTCTTT
TRBJ2-6	TRBV28	NA	NA	CASSFTGFSGANVLTF	TGTGCCAGCAGTTTCACAGGGTTCTCTGGGGCCAACGTCCTGACTTTC
TRBJ1-1	TRBV18	NA	NA	CASSPGGGGTEAFF	TGTGCCAGCTCACCAGGTGGGGGGGGCACTGAAGCTTTCTTT
TRBJ1-2	TRBV6-5	NA	NA	CASSPTSDYGYTF	TGTGCCAGCAGCCCCACATCCGACTATGGCTACACCTTC
TRBJ1-2	TRBV18	NA	TRBD1	CASSQDRDYGYTF	TGTGCCAGCTCACAGGACAGGGACTATGGCTACACCTTC
TRBJ2-1	TRBV5-4	NA	NA	CASSPVGSSDEQFF	TGTGCCAGCAGCCCTGTCGGGAGTTCCGATGAGCAGTTCTTC
TRBJ2-5	TRBV2	NA	TRBD2	CASSANGRALETQYF	TGTGCCAGCAGTGCCAACGGGAGGGCCCTCGAGACCCAGTACTTC
TRBJ2-2	TRBV5-1	few	TRBD2	CASSLDSAGGHTGELFF	TGCGCCAGCAGCTTGGATAGCGCGGGAGGCCACACCGGGGAGCTGTTTTTT
TRBJ1-2	TRBV28	NA	TRBD1	CASSLRTGGYGYTF	TGTGCCAGCAGTCTAAGGACAGGGGGGTATGGCTACACCTTC
TRBJ2-1	TRBV29-1	NA	NA	CSAKAGSSYNEQFF	TGCAGCGCTAAAGCGGGTAGCTCCTACAATGAGCAGTTCTTC
TRBJ2-7	TRBV6-2/TRBV6-3	NA	NA	CASSYTGTVEQYF	TGTGCCAGCAGTTACACAGGGACGGTCGAGCAGTACTTC
TRBJ1-5	TRBV5-1	many	TRBD1	CASSLGDRQGGQPQHF	TGCGCCAGCAGCTTAGGAGACCGACAGGGGGGACAGCCCCAGCATTTT
TRBJ1-6	TRBV19	NA	NA	CASSANNSPLHF	TGTGCCAGTAGTGCTAATAATTCACCCCTCCACTTT
TRBJ2-7	TRBV28	NA	TRBD1	CASSPDRDYAYEQYF	TGTGCCAGCAGTCCGGACAGGGATTATGCCTACGAGCAGTACTTC
TRBJ1-1	TRBV3-1/TRBV3-2	NA	NA	CASSQTGYTEAFF	TGTGCCAGCAGCCAGACGGGGTACACTGAAGCTTTCTTT